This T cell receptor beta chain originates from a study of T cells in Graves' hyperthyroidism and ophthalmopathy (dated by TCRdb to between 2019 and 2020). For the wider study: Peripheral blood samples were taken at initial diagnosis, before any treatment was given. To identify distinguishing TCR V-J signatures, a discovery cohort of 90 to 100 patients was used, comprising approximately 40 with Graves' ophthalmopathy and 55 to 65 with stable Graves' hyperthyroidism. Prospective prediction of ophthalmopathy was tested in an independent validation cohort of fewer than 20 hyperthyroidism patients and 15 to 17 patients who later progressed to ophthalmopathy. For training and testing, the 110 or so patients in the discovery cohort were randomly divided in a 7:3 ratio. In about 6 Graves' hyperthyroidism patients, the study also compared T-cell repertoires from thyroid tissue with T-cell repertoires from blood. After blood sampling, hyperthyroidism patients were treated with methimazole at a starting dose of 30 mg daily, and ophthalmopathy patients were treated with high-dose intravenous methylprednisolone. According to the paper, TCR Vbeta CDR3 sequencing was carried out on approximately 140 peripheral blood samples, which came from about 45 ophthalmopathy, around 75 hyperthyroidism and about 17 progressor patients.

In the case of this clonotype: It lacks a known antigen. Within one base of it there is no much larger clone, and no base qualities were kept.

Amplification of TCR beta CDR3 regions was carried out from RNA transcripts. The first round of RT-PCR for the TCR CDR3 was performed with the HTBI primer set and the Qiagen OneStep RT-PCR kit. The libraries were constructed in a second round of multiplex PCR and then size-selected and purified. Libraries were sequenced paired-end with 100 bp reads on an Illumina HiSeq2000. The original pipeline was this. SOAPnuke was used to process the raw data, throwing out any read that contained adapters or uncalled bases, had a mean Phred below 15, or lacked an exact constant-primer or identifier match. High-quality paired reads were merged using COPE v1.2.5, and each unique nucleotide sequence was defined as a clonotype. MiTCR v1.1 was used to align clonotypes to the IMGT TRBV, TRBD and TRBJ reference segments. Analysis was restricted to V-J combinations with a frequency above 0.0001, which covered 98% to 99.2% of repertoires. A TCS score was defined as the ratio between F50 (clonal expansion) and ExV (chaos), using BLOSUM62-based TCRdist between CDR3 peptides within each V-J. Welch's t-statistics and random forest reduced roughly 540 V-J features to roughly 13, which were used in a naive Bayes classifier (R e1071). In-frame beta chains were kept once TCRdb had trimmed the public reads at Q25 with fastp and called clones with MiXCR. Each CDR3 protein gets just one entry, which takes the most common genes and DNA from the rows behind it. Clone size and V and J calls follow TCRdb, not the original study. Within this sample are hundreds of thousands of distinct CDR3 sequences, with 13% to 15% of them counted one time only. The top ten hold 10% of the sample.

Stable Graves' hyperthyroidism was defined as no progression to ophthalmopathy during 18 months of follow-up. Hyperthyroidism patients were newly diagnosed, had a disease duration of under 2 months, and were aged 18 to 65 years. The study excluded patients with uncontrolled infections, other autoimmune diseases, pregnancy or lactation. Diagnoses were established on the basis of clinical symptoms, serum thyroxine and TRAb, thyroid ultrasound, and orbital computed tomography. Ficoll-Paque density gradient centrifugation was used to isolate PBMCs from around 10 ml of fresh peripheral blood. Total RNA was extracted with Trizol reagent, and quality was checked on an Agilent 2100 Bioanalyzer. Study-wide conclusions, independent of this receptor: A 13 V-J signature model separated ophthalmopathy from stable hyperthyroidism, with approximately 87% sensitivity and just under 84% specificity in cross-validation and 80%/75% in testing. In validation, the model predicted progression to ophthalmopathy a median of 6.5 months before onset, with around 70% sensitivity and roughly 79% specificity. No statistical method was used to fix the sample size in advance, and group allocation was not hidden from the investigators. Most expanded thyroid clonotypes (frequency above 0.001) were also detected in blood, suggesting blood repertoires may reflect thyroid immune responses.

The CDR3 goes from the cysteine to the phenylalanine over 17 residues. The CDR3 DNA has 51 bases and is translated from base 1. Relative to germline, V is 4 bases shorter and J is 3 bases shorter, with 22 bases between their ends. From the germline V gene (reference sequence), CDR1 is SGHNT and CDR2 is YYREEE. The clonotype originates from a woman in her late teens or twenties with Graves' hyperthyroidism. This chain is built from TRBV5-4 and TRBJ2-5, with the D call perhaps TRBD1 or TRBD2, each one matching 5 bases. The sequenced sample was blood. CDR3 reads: CASSPKTMGRVKETQYF. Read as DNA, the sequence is TGTGCCAGCAGCCCGAAGACGATGGGGCGGGTTAAAGAGACCCAGTACTTC.